The 16 T cell receptor beta chains presented below share a single source sample, sequenced in a study of T cell responses to AZD1222 COVID-19 vaccine (dated by TCRdb to the early 2020s). According to the study, the label for this sample's time point signals: baseline before first vaccination. Preparation of the library involved the immunoSEQ multiplex PCR assay. As stored in TCRdb, this immuneACCESS dataset retains in-frame rearrangements with V and J assigned. A fraction of the clones does not appear; measured against another copy, unresolved V genes explain less than half of the discrepancy, and the remainder lacks a known reason. A total of about 120,000 clones appear in this sample, approximately 90% of them only once. The ten largest clones represent around 3.1% of the sample. The specimen comprised peripheral blood, sampled on day 0 of AZD1222 vaccination. Source of these receptors: an adult in good health.

The chain recombines TRBV9 with TRBJ1-5, with TRBD1 identical over 8 bases. Germline V CDR1 and CDR2: SGDLS, YYNGEE. V dropped 3 bases and J dropped 0; count of bases not matched to a gene: 2. This CDR3 comprises 15 residues. CDR3 sequence (DNA): TGTGCCAGCAGCGGGACAGGGAATAGCAATCAGCCCCAGCATTTT. Protein sequence: CASSGTGNSNQPQHF.

The chain joins TRBV10-3 to TRBJ2-7; the D gene is possibly TRBD1 (5 bases). V gave up 0 bases and J gave up 6 bases, with 9 bases separating them. The CDR3 spans 13 residues. Germline CDR1 is ENHRY and CDR2 is SYGVKD. CDR3 in amino acids: CAISESSRAEQYF. CDR3 nucleotide sequence: TGTGCCATCAGTGAGTCGTCCAGGGCCGAGCAGTACTTC.

The chain recombines TRBV4-2 with TRBJ2-3, with TRBD2 as a possible D gene (6 bases). Trimming removed 4 bases from V and 0 bases from J, with 8 bases in between. The CDR3 loop spans 14 amino acids. Germline V gene data show CDR1 as LGHNA and CDR2 as YNFKEQ. The CDR3 protein is CASSRGESTDTQYF. DNA for the CDR3: TGTGCCAGCAGCCGGGGGGAAAGCACAGATACGCAGTATTTT.

This chain links TRBV5-6 with TRBJ2-1; D is uncertain. This CDR3 spans 14 amino acids. V was shortened by 0 bases and J by 6 bases, with 10 bases between the two germline ends. CDR1 SGHDT and CDR2 YYEEEE come from the germline V gene. CDR3 in amino acids: CASSLAGWPNEQFF. The CDR3 bases are TGTGCCAGCAGCTTGGCGGGCTGGCCCAATGAGCAGTTCTTC.

This chain joins TRBV7-6 and TRBJ2-7, with D possibly TRBD2 on 6 matching bases. This CDR3 has 13 residues. Deletions cut 1 base from V and 3 bases from J, with 7 bases between. Germline CDR1 SGHVS, CDR2 FNYEAQ. DNA for the CDR3: TGTGCCAGCAGCTTAGGGAGGGGCTACGAGCAGTACTTC. It yields the protein CASSLGRGYEQYF.

V is TRBV19 and J is TRBJ1-5; 7 bases match TRBD1. The CDR3 loop spans 14 amino acids. The trim removed 2 bases at V and 5 bases at J, leaving 3 bases unmatched. In germline, CDR1 is LNHDA, CDR2 SQIVND (reference sequence). The CDR3 bases are TGTGCCAGTAGTATAAGACAGGGCGATCAGCCCCAGCATTTT. Protein sequence: CASSIRQGDQPQHF.

The rearrangement joins TRBV6-1 to TRBJ1-6; a weak D match, TRBD1 (5 bases). The germline V and J ends were trimmed by 2 bases and 8 bases, with 13 bases remaining between them. Germline CDR1 is MNHNS and CDR2 is SASEGT. This CDR3 has 15 residues. In DNA form, the CDR3 reads TGTGCCAGCAGTGAACGAGAGGGGAGACATTCACCCCTCCACTTT. The encoded protein is CASSEREGRHSPLHF.

The chain joins TRBV7-2 to TRBJ1-6; 10 positions match TRBD1. Germline V gene sequence: CDR1 SGHTA, CDR2 FQGNSA. J was trimmed by 11 bases and V by 5 bases; bases with no gene match: 3. This CDR3 is 13 amino acids long. The CDR3: CASSATGGTPLHF. The CDR3 nucleotides are TGTGCCAGCAGCGCGACAGGGGGCACACCCCTCCACTTT. The full variable domain, with the rest looked up from reference TRBV7-2 and TRBJ1-6, is GAGVSQSPSNKVTEKGKDVELRCDPISGHTALYWYRQSLGQGLEFLIYFQGNSAPDKSGLPSDRFSAERTGGSVSTLTIQRTQQEDSAVYLCASSATGGTPLHFGNGTRLTVT.

V and J are TRBV15 and TRBJ1-3, with D hard to call. V shed 0 bases and J shed 2 bases, with 14 bases lying between them. The CDR3 is 17 residues long. Germline CDR1 reads LNHNV; CDR2 reads YYDKDF (reference sequence). The CDR3 coding sequence is TGTGCCACCAGCAGAGATTGGGCAGTTGTCACTGGAAACACCATATATTTT. Amino acid sequence: CATSRDWAVVTGNTIYF.

The chain carries TRBV28 and TRBJ2-7; 10 bases align to TRBD1. The ends lost 4 bases at V and 1 base at J; junction bases unmatched: 7. CDR1 and CDR2 (germline): MDHEN, SYDVKM. This CDR3 region has 16 residues. CDR3 bases: TGTGCCAGCAGTTCCGGACAGGGGGACCCGTCCTACGAGCAGTACTTC. It codes for CASSSGQGDPSYEQYF.

The genes are TRBV2 and TRBJ2-2; D is possibly TRBD2 (5 bases). The ends were cut back, 8 bases at V and 5 bases at J, with 18 bases in the middle. The germline V gene has CDR1 SNHLY and CDR2 FYNNEI. The CDR3 runs 15 residues. The DNA for the CDR3 is TGTGCCAGCCGGGCTCAAGGCAGAGGGACCGGGGAGCTGTTTTTT. Translation gives CASRAQGRGTGELFF.

A few counts support this clone. The chain has TRBV2 and TRBJ1-2; D may be TRBD1 (5 bases). The CDR3 has 15 amino acids. V lost 11 bases and J 0 bases, leaving 19 bases between the germline ends. Germline V gene lookup returns CDR1 SNHLY and CDR2 FYNNEI. The CDR3 is CAGGTTRLANYGYTF. In DNA, the CDR3 is TGTGCCGGAGGGACCACAAGACTGGCTAACTATGGCTACACCTTC.

V is TRBV6-5 and J is TRBJ2-5; either TRBD1 or TRBD2 may fit D (5 bases each). The CDR3 is 14 residues long. With 10 bases removed from V and 4 bases from J, the gap between germline ends came to 19 bases. Germline-derived CDR1 and CDR2 are MNHEY and SVGAGI. CDR3 DNA sequence: TGTGCCACCTTACCCCCCCCCGGGGCAGAGACCCAGTACTTC. It specifies CATLPPPGAETQYF.

The chain recombines TRBV2 with TRBJ2-4, with 8 positions matching TRBD1. V was clipped by 4 bases and J by 8 bases; unmatched bases: 4. Germline CDR1 reads SNHLY; CDR2 reads FYNNEI. This CDR3 comprises 13 residues. The CDR3 region has the DNA TGTGCCAGCAGTGTCGACAGGGGTCACATTCAGTACTTC. It specifies CASSVDRGHIQYF.

The rearrangement links TRBV9 to TRBJ2-7; TRBD2 is a possible D gene (6 bases). The CDR3 is 14 amino acids. The germline V gene encodes CDR1 SGDLS and CDR2 YYNGEE. Trimming pared 0 bases from V and 3 bases from J, leaving 10 bases between. The CDR3 coding sequence is TGTGCCAGCAGCGTAGGGGGACTCGACTACGAGCAGTACTTC. Residues: CASSVGGLDYEQYF.

The chain has TRBV30 and TRBJ2-1; the match to TRBD1 covers 7 bases. CDR1 is GTSNPN, CDR2 SVGIG, per germline (reference sequence). This CDR3 has 13 amino acids. With 4 bases clipped from V and 4 bases from J, the junction kept 4 bases outside the gene matches. The CDR3 spells CAWKDRAYNEQFF. CDR3 in DNA: TGTGCCTGGAAAGACAGGGCTTACAATGAGCAGTTCTTC.